This T cell receptor beta chain was obtained from a study of OX40 agonist ivuxolimab in advanced cancers. This clone occurred a few times. Data came from immunoSEQ multiplex PCR; TCRdb stores just in-frame clones and leaves some out. The sample consists of some 76,000 clones, over 90% of them appearing once. CDR3 length: 14 residues. With 3 bases removed from V and 6 bases from J, the gap between germline ends came to 13 bases. Germline lookup yields CDR1 LNHDA and CDR2 SQIVND (reference sequence). The material sequenced was CD4+ or CD8+ T cells sorted from blood, taken in a trial of the OX40 agonist ivuxolimab. The source of this sequence is an adult with an advanced solid tumor such as melanoma, head and neck, liver or kidney cancer. The V call is TRBV19, the J call TRBJ2-3, with D maybe TRBD2 (6 bases). CDR3 in amino acids: CASSIGTDWDTQYF. The CDR3 nucleotides read TGTGCCAGTAGTATCGGGACTGACTGGGATACGCAGTATTTT.